What follows is one T cell receptor (beta chain) and its context. This entry comes from a study of shared clonotypes between healthy human individuals. The CDR3 loop spans 13 amino acids. Per the germline V gene, CDR1 is WSHSY and CDR2 is SAAADI. Deletions cut 0 bases from V and 12 bases from J, with 12 bases between. TCRdb's table, derived via immunoSEQ multiplex PCR, lists solely in-frame clones and lacks some. The sample records hundreds of thousands of clones, 55% to 85% being singletons. Sequenced input: memory CD4+ T cells sorted from blood. Subset in this sample: CD45RA-negative fraction. The clonotype originates from a woman aged 25-40 years in good health. The chain employs TRBV10-2 and TRBJ2-1; D unresolved. The CDR3: CASSESARPGQFF. The CDR3 nucleotides are TGCGCCAGCAGTGAGTCGGCTCGTCCTGGGCAGTTCTTC.